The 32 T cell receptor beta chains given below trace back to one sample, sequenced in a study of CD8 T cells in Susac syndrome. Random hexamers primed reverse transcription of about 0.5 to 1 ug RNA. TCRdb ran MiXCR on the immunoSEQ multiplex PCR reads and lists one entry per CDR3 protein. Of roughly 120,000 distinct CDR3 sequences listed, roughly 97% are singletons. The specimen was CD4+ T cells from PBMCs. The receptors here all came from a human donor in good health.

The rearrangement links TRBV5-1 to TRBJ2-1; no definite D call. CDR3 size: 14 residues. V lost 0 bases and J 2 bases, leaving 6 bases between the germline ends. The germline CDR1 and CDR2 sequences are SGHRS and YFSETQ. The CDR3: CASSLADAYNEQFF. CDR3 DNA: TGCGCCAGCAGCTTGGCCGATGCCTACAATGAGCAGTTCTTC.

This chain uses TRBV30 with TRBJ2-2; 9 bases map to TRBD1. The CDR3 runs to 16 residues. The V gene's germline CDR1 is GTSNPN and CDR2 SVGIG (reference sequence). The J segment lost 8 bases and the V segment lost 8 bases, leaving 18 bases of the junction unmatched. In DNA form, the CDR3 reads TGTGCCCTGATCCGGGACAGGGCGGGATCAAGGGGGGAGCTGTTTTTT. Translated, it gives CALIRDRAGSRGELFF.

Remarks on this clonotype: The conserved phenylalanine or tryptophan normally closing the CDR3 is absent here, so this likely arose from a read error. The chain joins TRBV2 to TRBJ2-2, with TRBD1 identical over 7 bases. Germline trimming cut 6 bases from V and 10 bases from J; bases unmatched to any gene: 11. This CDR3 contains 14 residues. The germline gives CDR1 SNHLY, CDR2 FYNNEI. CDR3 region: CASRGDSPRSELFS. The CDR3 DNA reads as TGTGCCAGCAGGGGGGACAGTCCGAGATCGGAGCTGTTTTCT.

The CDR3 sequence is CASSLGPGANVLTF. CDR3 coding DNA: TGTGCCAGCAGTTTAGGGCCCGGGGCCAACGTCCTGACTTTC. The chain uses TRBV12-3 or TRBV12-4 and TRBJ2-6; D is undetermined. CDR3 size: 14 residues. The ends were cut back, 1 base at V and 4 bases at J, with 5 bases in the middle.

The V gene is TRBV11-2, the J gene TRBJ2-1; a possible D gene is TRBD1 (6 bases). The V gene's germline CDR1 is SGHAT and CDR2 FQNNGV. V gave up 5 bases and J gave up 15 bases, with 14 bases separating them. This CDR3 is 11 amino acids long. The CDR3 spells CASSPKTGWFF. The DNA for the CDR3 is TGTGCCAGCAGCCCAAAGACAGGTTGGTTCTTC. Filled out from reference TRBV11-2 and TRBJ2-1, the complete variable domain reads EAGVAQSPRYKIIEKRQSVAFWCNPISGHATLYWYQQILGQGPKLLIQFQNNGVVDDSQLPKDRFSAERLKGVDSTLKIQPAKLEDSAVYLCASSPKTGWFFGPGTRLTVL.

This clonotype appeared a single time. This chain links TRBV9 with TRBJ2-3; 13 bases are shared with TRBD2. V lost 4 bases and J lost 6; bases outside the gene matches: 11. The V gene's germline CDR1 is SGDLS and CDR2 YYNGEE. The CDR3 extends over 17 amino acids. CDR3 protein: CASSPRTSGGPVDTQYF. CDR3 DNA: TGTGCCAGCAGCCCGAGGACTAGCGGGGGACCCGTGGATACGCAGTATTTT.

CDR3 DNA sequence: TGCAGTGCACCGACTAGCGGGGGGGACAATGAGCAGTTCTTC. It encodes CSAPTSGGDNEQFF. The rearrangement joins TRBV20-1 to TRBJ2-1, with 14 bases aligning to TRBD2. CDR1 and CDR2 (germline): DFQATT, SNEGSKA (reference sequence). Trimming took 6 bases from V and 5 from J; bases not matched to a gene: 3. The CDR3 has 14 residues.

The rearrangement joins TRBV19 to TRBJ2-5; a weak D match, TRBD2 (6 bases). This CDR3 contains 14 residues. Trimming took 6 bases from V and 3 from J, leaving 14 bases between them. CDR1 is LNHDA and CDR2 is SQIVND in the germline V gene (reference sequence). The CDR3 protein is CASSNTGGKETQYF. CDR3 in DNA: TGTGCCAGTAGCAACACAGGAGGGAAAGAGACCCAGTACTTC. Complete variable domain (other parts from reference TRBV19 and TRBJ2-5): DGGITQSPKYLFRKEGQNVTLSCEQNLNHDAMYWYRQDPGQGLRLIYYSQIVNDFQKGDIAEGYSVSREKKESFPLTVTSAQKNPTAFYLCASSNTGGKETQYFGPGTRLLVL.

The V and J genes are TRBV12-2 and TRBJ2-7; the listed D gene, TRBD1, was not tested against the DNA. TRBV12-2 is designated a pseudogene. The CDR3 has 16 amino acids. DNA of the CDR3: TGTGCAAGTCGCTTAGTCGCCCCCCGGGTCCCCTACGAGCAGTACTTC. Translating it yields CASRLVAPRVPYEQYF.

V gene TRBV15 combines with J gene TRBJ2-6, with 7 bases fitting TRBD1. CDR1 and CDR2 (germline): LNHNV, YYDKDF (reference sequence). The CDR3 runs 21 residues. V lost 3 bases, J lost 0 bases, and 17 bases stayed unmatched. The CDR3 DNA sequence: TGTGCCACCAGCAGTGAAAACTCCGGGACAGTCTTCTACTCTGGGGCCAACGTCCTGACTTTC. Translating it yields CATSSENSGTVFYSGANVLTF.

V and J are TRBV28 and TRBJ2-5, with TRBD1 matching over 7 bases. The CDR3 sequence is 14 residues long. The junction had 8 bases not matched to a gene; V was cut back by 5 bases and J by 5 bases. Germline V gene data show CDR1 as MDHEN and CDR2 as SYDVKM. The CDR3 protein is CASSTRQGAETQYF. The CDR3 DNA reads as TGTGCCAGCAGTACAAGACAGGGAGCGGAGACCCAGTACTTC.

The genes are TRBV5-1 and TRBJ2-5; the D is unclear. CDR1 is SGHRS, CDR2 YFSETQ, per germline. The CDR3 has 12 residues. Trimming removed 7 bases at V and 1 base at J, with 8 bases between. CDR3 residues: CASRLAQETQYF. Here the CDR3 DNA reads TGCGCCAGCCGCCTGGCCCAAGAGACCCAGTACTTC.

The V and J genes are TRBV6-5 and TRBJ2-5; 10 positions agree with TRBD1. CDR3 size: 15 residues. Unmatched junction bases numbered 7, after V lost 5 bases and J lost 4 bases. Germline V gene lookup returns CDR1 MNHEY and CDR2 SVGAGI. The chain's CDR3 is CASSAGQGGTETQYF. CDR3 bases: TGTGCCAGCAGTGCCGGACAGGGGGGAACAGAGACCCAGTACTTC.

The DNA of the CDR3 is TGTGCCAGCAGACGGGCAGGTGAAGCTTTCTTT. This translates into CASRRAGEAFF. The V gene is TRBV6-2 or TRBV6-3, the J gene TRBJ1-1; unclear D gene. The CDR3 contains 11 residues. V was pared by 6 bases and J by 7 bases, with 9 bases between. CDR1 and CDR2 (germline): MNHEY, SVGEGT.

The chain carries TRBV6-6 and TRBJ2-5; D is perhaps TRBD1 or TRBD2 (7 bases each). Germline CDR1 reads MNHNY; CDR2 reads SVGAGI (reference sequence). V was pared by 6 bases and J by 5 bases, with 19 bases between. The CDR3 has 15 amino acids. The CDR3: CASSRQGGDSETQYF. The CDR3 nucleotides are TGTGCCAGCAGCCGACAGGGAGGGGACTCGGAGACCCAGTACTTC.

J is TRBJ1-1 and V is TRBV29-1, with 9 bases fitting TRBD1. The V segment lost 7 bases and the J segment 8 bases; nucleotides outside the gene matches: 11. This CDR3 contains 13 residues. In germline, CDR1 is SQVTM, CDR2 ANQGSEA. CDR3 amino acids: CSAVRQGGLEAFF. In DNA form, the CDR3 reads TGCAGCGCGGTAAGACAGGGGGGTTTGGAAGCTTTCTTT.

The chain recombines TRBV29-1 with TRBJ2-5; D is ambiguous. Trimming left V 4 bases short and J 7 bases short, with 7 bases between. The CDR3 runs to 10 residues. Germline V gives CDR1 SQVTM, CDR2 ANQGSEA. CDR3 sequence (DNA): TGCAGCGTTGCCCGCGGGACCCAGTACTTC. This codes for CSVARGTQYF.

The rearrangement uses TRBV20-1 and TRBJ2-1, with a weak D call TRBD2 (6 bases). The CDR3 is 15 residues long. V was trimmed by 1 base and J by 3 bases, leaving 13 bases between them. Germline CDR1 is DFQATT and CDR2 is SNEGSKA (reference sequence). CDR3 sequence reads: CSARVMAGLYNEQFF. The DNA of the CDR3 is TGCAGTGCTAGAGTGATGGCGGGACTCTACAATGAGCAGTTCTTC.

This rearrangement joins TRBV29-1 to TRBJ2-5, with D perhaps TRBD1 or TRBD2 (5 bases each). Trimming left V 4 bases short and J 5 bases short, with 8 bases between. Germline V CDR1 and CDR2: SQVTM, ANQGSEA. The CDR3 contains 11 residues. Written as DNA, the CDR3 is TGCAGCGTTGTTGGGGACGAGACCCAGTACTTC. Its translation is CSVVGDETQYF.

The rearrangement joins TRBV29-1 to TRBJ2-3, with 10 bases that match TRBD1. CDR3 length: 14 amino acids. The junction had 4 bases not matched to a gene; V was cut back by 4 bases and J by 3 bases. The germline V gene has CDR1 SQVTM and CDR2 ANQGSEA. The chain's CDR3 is CSVGRDRGTDTQYF. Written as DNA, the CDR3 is TGCAGCGTTGGGCGGGACAGGGGTACAGATACGCAGTATTTT.

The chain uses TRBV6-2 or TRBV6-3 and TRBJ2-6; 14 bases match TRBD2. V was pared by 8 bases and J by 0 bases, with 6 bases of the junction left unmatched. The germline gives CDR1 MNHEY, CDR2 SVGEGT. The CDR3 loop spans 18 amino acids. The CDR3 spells CASSGLAGASSGANVLTF. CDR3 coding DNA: TGTGCCAGCTCGGGACTAGCGGGAGCGAGCTCTGGGGCCAACGTCCTGACTTTC.

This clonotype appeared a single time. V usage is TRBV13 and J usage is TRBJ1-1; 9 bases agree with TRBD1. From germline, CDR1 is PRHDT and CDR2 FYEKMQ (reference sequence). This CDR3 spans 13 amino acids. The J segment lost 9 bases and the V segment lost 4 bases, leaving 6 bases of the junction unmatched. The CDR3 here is CASSSQDRGKAFF. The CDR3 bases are TGTGCCAGCAGCTCACAGGACAGGGGTAAAGCTTTCTTT.

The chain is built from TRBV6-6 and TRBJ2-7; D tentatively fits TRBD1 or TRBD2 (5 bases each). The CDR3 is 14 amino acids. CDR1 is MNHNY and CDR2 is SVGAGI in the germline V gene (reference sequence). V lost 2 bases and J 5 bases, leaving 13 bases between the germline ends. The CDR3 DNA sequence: TGTGCCAGCAGTTACCGAGGGACCCCCCACGAGCAGTACTTC. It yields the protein CASSYRGTPHEQYF.

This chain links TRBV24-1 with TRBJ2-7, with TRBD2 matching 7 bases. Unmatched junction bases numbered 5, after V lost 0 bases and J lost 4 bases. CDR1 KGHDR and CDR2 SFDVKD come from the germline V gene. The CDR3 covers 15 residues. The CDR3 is CATSDLPGRGYEQYF. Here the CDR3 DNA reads TGTGCCACCAGTGATTTGCCAGGGAGGGGATACGAGCAGTACTTC.

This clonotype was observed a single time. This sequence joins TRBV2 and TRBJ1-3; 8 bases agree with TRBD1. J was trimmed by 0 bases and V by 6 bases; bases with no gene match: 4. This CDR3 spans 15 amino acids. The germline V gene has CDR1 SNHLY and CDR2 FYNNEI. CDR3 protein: CASRAGTGSGNTIYF. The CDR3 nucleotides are TGTGCCAGCAGGGCCGGGACAGGCTCTGGAAACACCATATATTTT.

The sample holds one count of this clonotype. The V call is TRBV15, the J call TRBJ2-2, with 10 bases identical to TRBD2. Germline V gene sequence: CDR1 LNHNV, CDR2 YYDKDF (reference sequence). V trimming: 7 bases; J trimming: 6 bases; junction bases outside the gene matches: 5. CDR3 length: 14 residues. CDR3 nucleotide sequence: TGTGCCACCACAGCGGGGGGGAAGGCCGGGGAGCTGTTTTTT. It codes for CATTAGGKAGELFF.

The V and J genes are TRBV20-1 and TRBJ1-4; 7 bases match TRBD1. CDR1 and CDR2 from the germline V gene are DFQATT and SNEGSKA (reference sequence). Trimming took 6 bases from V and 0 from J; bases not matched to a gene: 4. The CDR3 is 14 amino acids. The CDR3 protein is CSAAGQATNEKLFF. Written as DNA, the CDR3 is TGCAGTGCCGCCGGACAGGCAACTAATGAAAAACTGTTTTTT.

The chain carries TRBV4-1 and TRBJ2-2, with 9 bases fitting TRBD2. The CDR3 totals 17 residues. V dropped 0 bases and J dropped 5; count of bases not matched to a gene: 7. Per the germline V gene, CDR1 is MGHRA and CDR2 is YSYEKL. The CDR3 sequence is CASSQDGSGRQTGELFF. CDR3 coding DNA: TGCGCCAGCAGCCAAGATGGTAGCGGGAGACAGACCGGGGAGCTGTTTTTT.

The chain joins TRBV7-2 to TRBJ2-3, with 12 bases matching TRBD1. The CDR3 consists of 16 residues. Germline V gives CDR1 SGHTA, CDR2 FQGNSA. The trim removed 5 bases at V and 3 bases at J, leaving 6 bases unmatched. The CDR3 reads CASSPGDRGLTDTQYF. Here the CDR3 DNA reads TGTGCCAGCAGCCCCGGGGACAGGGGGCTAACAGATACGCAGTATTTT.

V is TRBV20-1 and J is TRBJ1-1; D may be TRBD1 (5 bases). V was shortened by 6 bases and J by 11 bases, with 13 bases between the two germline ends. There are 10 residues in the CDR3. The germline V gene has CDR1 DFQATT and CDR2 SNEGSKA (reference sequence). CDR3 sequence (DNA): TGCAGTGCCGGAGCTTCAGGGGCTTTCTTT. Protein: CSAGASGAFF.

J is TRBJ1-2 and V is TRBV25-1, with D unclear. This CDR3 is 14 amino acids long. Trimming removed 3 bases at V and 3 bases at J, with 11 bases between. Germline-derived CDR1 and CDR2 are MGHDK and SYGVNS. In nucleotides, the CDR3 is TGTGCCAGCAGTGATAGAGGCAGACACTATGGCTACACCTTC. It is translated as CASSDRGRHYGYTF.

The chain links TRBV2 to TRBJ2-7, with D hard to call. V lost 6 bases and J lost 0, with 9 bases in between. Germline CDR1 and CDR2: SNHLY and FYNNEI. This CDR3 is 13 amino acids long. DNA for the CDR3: TGTGCCAGCAGCCGAAGCGTCTCCTACGAGCAGTACTTC. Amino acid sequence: CASSRSVSYEQYF.